This entry describes one T cell receptor beta chain. The antigen remains undetermined. The data stem from a study of T cell repertoires in ileal Crohn's disease. Time point here: proximal margin of the surgical specimen (macroscopically non-inflamed). Adults with ileal or ileocolonic Crohn's disease and an indication for resection were eligible. The assay was immunoSEQ multiplex PCR, and TCRdb's table has in-frame clones only and misses some. The sample has about 3,400 clones, roughly 90% seen once. Study results and caveats: Compared with non-smokers, active smokers at surgery showed more clonal expansions.

The V gene end was trimmed by 3 bases and the J gene end by 1 base; junction bases not matched to a gene: 1. The CDR3 has 15 amino acids. The germline V gene encodes CDR1 LNHDA and CDR2 SQIVND (reference sequence). Material for sequencing was ileal tissue. The chain has TRBV19 and TRBJ2-1, with TRBD2 matching 9 bases. The source is an adult with Crohn's disease. CDR3 nucleotide sequence: TGTGCCAGTAGTATTAGCGGGAGTTCCTACAATGAGCAGTTCTTC. Translated, it gives CASSISGSSYNEQFF.